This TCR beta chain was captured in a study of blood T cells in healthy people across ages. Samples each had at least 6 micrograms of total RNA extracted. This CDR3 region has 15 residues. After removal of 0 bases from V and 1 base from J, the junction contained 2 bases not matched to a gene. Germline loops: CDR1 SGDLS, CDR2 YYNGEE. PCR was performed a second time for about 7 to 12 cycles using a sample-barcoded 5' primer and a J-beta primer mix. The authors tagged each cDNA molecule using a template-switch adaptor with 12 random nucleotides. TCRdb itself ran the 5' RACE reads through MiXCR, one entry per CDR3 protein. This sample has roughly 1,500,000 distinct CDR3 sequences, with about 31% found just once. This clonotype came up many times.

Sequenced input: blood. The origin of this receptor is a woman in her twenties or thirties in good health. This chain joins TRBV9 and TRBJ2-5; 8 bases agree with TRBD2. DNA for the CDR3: TGTGCCAGCAGCGTAGTTAGCGGGGCCCAAGAGACCCAGTACTTC. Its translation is CASSVVSGAQETQYF.